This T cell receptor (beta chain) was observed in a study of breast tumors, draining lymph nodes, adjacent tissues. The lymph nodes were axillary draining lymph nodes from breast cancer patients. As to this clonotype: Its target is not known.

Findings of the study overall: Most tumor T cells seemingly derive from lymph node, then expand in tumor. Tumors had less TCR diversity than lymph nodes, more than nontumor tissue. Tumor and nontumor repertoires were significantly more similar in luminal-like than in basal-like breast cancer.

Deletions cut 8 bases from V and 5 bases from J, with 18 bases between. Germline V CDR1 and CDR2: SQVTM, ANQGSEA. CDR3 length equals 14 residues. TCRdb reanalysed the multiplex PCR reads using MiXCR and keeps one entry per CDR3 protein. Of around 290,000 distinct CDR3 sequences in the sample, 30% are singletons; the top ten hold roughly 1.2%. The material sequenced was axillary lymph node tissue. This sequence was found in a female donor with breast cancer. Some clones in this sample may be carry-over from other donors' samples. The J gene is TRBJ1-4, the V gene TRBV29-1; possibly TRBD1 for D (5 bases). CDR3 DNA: TGCAGCTTTAGTGCGGCAGGGAGGAATGAAAAACTGTTTTTT. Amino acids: CSFSAAGRNEKLFF.